This entry features one T cell receptor (beta chain) sequence. Its antigen is unknown. The data were obtained in a study of T cell repertoires in cytomegalovirus infection. TCRdb reprocessed the reads with MiXCR, giving one entry per CDR3 protein. Among 640,000 or so distinct CDR3 sequences listed, roughly 33% were seen once. This material consisted of cultured PBMCs, taken from culture after CMV antigen stimulation. The TCR sequence derives from a human donor in good health (CMV status not recorded). Some clones in this sample may be carry-over from other donors' samples.

CDR3 in DNA: TGTGCCAGCTCACCACTAGTGCTGGAGGATGAGCAGTTCTTC. Its translation: CASSPLVLEDEQFF. The genes are TRBV18 and TRBJ2-1, with D possibly being TRBD2 (5 bases). Germline values: CDR1 KGHSH, CDR2 LQKENI. The CDR3 length is 14 residues. The germline V and J ends were trimmed by 1 base and 8 bases, with 12 bases remaining between them.